This passage covers 31 T cell receptor beta chains from one sample sequenced in a study of glioma-infiltrating T cells after dendritic cell vaccination. Clones were read by immunoSEQ multiplex PCR, and TCRdb kept only the in-frame ones, dropping some. The sample has under 100,000 clones, 70% to 90% seen once. The material was blood, obtained before dendritic cell vaccination. These receptors all come from a human donor with glioblastoma.

This rearrangement joins TRBV6-1 to TRBJ2-7; tentative D call: TRBD1 (5 bases). The CDR3 loop spans 12 amino acids. V was cut by 6 bases and J by 0 bases, with 6 bases left in between. Germline CDR1 and CDR2: MNHNS and SASEGT. The DNA of the CDR3 is TGTGCCAGCAGACAGGCCTCCTACGAGCAGTACTTC. It translates to CASRQASYEQYF.

This clone was seen just once. The genes are TRBV7-9 and TRBJ2-5; 7 bases are shared with TRBD1. The DNA end is a closer match to TRBJ2-7, so the J assignment may be wrong. The CDR3 runs 13 residues. CDR1 SEHNR and CDR2 FQNEAQ come from the germline V gene (reference sequence). CDR3 region: CASSTGVSYEQYF. In DNA, the CDR3 is TGTGCCAGCAGCACAGGGGTCTCCTACGAGCAGTACTTC.

The chain combines TRBV5-1 with TRBJ2-7; no firm D call. The CDR3 covers 14 residues. The V end lost 2 bases, the J end lost 0 bases, and 9 bases lay between the germline ends. The germline V gene has CDR1 SGHRS and CDR2 YFSETQ. For the CDR3, the DNA is TGCGCCAGCAGCTTCACGGGTTCCTCCTACGAGCAGTACTTC. Protein product: CASSFTGSSYEQYF.

The J gene is TRBJ1-2, the V gene TRBV27; 9 bases agree with TRBD1. Per germline, CDR1 MNHEY and CDR2 SMNVEV (reference sequence). CDR3 size: 14 residues. The V gene end was trimmed by 5 bases and the J gene end by 3 bases; junction bases not matched to a gene: 4. DNA for the CDR3: TGTGCCAGCAGTCCACAGGGGGCGGACTATGGCTACACCTTC. Its protein product is CASSPQGADYGYTF.

The rearrangement links TRBV19 to TRBJ1-1; the D is unclear. Trimming left V 4 bases short and J 1 base short, with 10 bases between. Germline loops: CDR1 LNHDA, CDR2 SQIVND (reference sequence). The CDR3 totals 14 residues. CDR3 residues: CASSTSPRNTEAFF. In DNA form, the CDR3 reads TGTGCCAGTAGTACCTCCCCTAGGAACACTGAAGCTTTCTTT.

This clone was seen only once. The rearrangement uses TRBV6-6 and TRBJ2-3; 8 bases fit TRBD2. CDR1 MNHNY and CDR2 SVGAGI come from the germline V gene (reference sequence). CDR3 length: 15 amino acids. V lost 6 bases to trimming and J lost 4 bases; unmatched junction nucleotides: 9. The CDR3 DNA reads as TGTGCCAGCAGCACGGGGGGGGTCATCGCAGATACGCAGTATTTT. Translated: CASSTGGVIADTQYF.

This clone was found once. The chain has TRBV7-8 and TRBJ2-7, with D possibly matching TRBD1 (6 bases). The CDR3 extends over 15 amino acids. Deletions cut 5 bases from V and 0 bases from J, with 14 bases between. Germline V lookup: CDR1 SGHVS, CDR2 FQNEAQ. CDR3 in DNA: TGTGCCAGCAGCCACCACCGGGACATCTCCTACGAGCAGTACTTC. It encodes CASSHHRDISYEQYF.

The gene calls are TRBV6-6 and TRBJ2-3, with D maybe TRBD2 (5 bases). V dropped 6 bases and J dropped 6 bases, with 10 bases sitting between them. The CDR3 loop spans 12 amino acids. Germline CDR1 reads MNHNY; CDR2 reads SVGAGI (reference sequence). This CDR3 reads CASRGGPDTQYF. The CDR3 region has the DNA TGTGCCAGCAGGGGCGGGCCCGATACGCAGTATTTT.

The rearrangement joins TRBV7-9 to TRBJ2-5; 12 bases map to TRBD2. The CDR3 totals 16 residues. Germline lookup yields CDR1 SEHNR and CDR2 FQNEAQ (reference sequence). J was trimmed by 0 bases and V by 5 bases; bases with no gene match: 4. The CDR3 DNA is TGTGCCAGCAGCGCCCGACTAGCGGGGGACCAAGAGACCCAGTACTTC. It translates to CASSARLAGDQETQYF.

The rearrangement uses TRBV29-1 and TRBJ2-1, with D uncertain. The V gene lost 5 bases and the J gene lost 1 base, with 9 bases spanning the gap. The CDR3 has 13 residues. Germline assignment: CDR1 SQVTM and CDR2 ANQGSEA. DNA of the CDR3: TGCAGCGTTCTAGAGAGGTCCTACAATGAGCAGTTCTTC. Amino acid sequence: CSVLERSYNEQFF.

This clone has only a few counts. V gene TRBV6-6 combines with J gene TRBJ1-1; D remains ambiguous. The V and J ends lost 7 bases and 1 base respectively, with 13 bases between them. This CDR3 has 14 amino acids. Germline CDR1 reads MNHNY; CDR2 reads SVGAGI (reference sequence). The CDR3 coding sequence is TGTGCCAGCACCGGAGGACGGACGAACACTGAAGCTTTCTTT. This encodes CASTGGRTNTEAFF.

This clone was seen once. The DNA of the CDR3 is TGTGCCAGCAGCTGGCGGGCAGCCGAGCAGTACTTC. It codes for CASSWRAAEQYF. V and J are TRBV5-6 and TRBJ2-7; TRBD2 might be the D (5 bases). The V end was cut by 3 bases, the J end by 6 bases, with 10 bases between. CDR1 is SGHDT, CDR2 YYEEEE, per germline. The CDR3 has 12 residues.

This chain joins TRBV27 and TRBJ2-7; D not resolved. Trimming left V 5 bases short and J 9 bases short, with 17 bases between. Germline CDR1 and CDR2: MNHEY and SMNVEV (reference sequence). This CDR3 has 13 amino acids. CDR3 residues: CASSTPPVARQYF. For the CDR3, the DNA is TGTGCCAGCAGTACGCCGCCGGTCGCGAGGCAGTACTTC.

This chain links TRBV19 with TRBJ2-1; TRBD2 aligns across 7 bases. CDR3 size: 14 residues. The V segment lost 4 bases and the J segment 8 bases; nucleotides outside the gene matches: 8. Germline loops: CDR1 LNHDA, CDR2 SQIVND (reference sequence). The CDR3: CASSTHRLADEQFF. The CDR3 coding sequence is TGTGCCAGTAGTACCCATCGACTAGCCGATGAGCAGTTCTTC.

The rearrangement links TRBV7-3 to TRBJ2-2; no clear D gene. The CDR3 is 13 amino acids. CDR1 SGHTA and CDR2 FQGTGA come from the germline V gene. The V end was cut by 4 bases, the J end by 6 bases, with 9 bases between. The CDR3 DNA follows: TGTGCCAGCAGCTCTGTAGAAGCCGGGGAGCTGTTTTTT. Translation gives CASSSVEAGELFF.

The chain joins TRBV27 to TRBJ1-4; no firm D call. This CDR3 is 15 amino acids long. CDR1 MNHEY and CDR2 SMNVEV come from the germline V gene (reference sequence). V lost 0 bases and J lost 12, with 17 bases in between. As DNA, the CDR3 is TGTGCCAGCAGTTTATCATCGGCTATCGGGGTGGAACTGTTTTTT. Amino acid sequence: CASSLSSAIGVELFF. Supplemented by reference TRBV27 and TRBJ1-4, the full variable domain reads EAQVTQNPRYLITVTGKKLTVTCSQNMNHEYMSWYRQDPGLGLRQIYYSMNVEVTDKGDVPEGYKVSRKEKRNFPLILESPSPNQTSLYFCASSLSSAIGVELFFGSGTQLSVL.

The rearrangement joins TRBV5-6 to TRBJ1-1; possibly TRBD1 for D (6 bases). The CDR3 extends over 15 amino acids. Germline values: CDR1 SGHDT, CDR2 YYEEEE. The V gene lost 1 base and the J gene lost 1 base, with 11 bases spanning the gap. The CDR3 DNA follows: TGTGCCAGCAGCTTGTCCAAAGGGGGGAACACTGAAGCTTTCTTT. Amino acids: CASSLSKGGNTEAFF.

This clone was found once. The gene calls are TRBV19 and TRBJ1-1; D remains ambiguous. CDR3 size: 13 residues. Per the germline V gene, CDR1 is LNHDA and CDR2 is SQIVND (reference sequence). Trimming removed 4 bases at V and 2 bases at J, with 8 bases between. CDR3 DNA sequence: TGTGCCAGTAGTAGGGCACACAACACTGAAGCTTTCTTT. Its translation is CASSRAHNTEAFF.

The chain carries TRBV7-9 and TRBJ2-3; a weak D match, TRBD1 (5 bases). CDR3 length: 13 amino acids. V was cut by 4 bases and J by 4 bases, with 9 bases left in between. Germline V CDR1 and CDR2: SEHNR, FQNEAQ (reference sequence). The CDR3 DNA reads as TGTGCCAGCAGCTCCAGGGATCCAGATACGCAGTATTTT. It yields the protein CASSSRDPDTQYF. The complete variable domain, with remaining parts taken from reference TRBV7-9 and TRBJ2-3, reads DTGVSQNPRHKITKRGQNVTFRCDPISEHNRLYWYRQTLGQGPEFLTYFQNEAQLEKSRLLSDRFSAERPKGSFSTLEIQRTEQGDSAMYLCASSSRDPDTQYFGPGTRLTVL.

The gene calls are TRBV5-4 and TRBJ2-1; perhaps TRBD1 as D (7 bases). The ends were cut back, 10 bases at V and 0 bases at J, with 17 bases in the middle. The CDR3 is 15 residues long. CDR1 and CDR2 from the germline V gene are SGHNT and YYREEE (reference sequence). CDR3 coding DNA: TGTGCCGGGGGGTGGGGACAGAGCTCCTACAATGAGCAGTTCTTC. Translated, it gives CAGGWGQSSYNEQFF.

This sequence joins TRBV4-3 and TRBJ2-3; D possibly corresponds to TRBD2 (6 bases). Trimming cost V 3 bases and J 6 bases, with 13 bases left between them. CDR3 length: 14 amino acids. CDR1 and CDR2 (germline): LGHNA, YSLEER. In DNA, the CDR3 is TGCGCCAGCAGCCAGCGGGACTTTGGGGATACGCAGTATTTT. It encodes CASSQRDFGDTQYF.

This chain joins TRBV6-1 and TRBJ2-3, with TRBD1 matching over 7 bases. The V segment lost 7 bases and the J segment 2 bases; nucleotides outside the gene matches: 6. The CDR3 length is 14 residues. Germline V gene sequence: CDR1 MNHNS, CDR2 SASEGT. The CDR3 here is CASKWDRFTDTQYF. The CDR3 DNA sequence: TGTGCCAGCAAGTGGGACAGATTCACAGATACGCAGTATTTT.

In this sample, this clone turned up a few times. The V call is TRBV29-1, the J call TRBJ2-3, with 9 bases aligning to TRBD1. From germline, CDR1 is SQVTM and CDR2 ANQGSEA. This CDR3 region has 16 residues. Losses at the gene ends were 7 bases for V and 3 bases for J; bases not matched to a gene: 14. The CDR3 reads CSATGGVKGGTDTQYF. CDR3 DNA sequence: TGCAGCGCTACAGGGGGCGTAAAGGGTGGGACAGATACGCAGTATTTT.

The chain is built from TRBV5-1 and TRBJ2-3; 9 positions agree with TRBD2. Germline CDR1 is SGHRS and CDR2 is YFSETQ. The V and J ends lost 4 bases and 4 bases, in that order; junction bases with no gene match: 19. This CDR3 spans 19 amino acids. As DNA, the CDR3 is TGCGCCAGCAGCCACCTGGGTGGTTTAGCGGGGGAGGAATCAGATACGCAGTATTTT. The encoded protein is CASSHLGGLAGEESDTQYF.

This clone was recorded a few times. The chain couples TRBV2 to TRBJ1-5; D not resolved. Trimming shortened V by 3 bases and J by 0 bases, and 9 bases separated the two germline ends. The CDR3 has 15 amino acids. Per the germline V gene, CDR1 is SNHLY and CDR2 is FYNNEI. In nucleotides, the CDR3 is TGTGCCAGCAGTGACCCGGTGCTTAGCAATCAGCCCCAGCATTTT. Translation gives CASSDPVLSNQPQHF.

As DNA, the CDR3 is TGCGCCAGCAGCCAAGAACTACTAGCGGCCTATGACGAGCAGTACTTC. It specifies CASSQELLAAYDEQYF. The chain carries TRBV4-1 and TRBJ2-5, with TRBD2 matching over 8 bases. The J call is uncertain, as TRBJ2-7 better fits the DNA end. Germline CDR1 MGHRA, CDR2 YSYEKL. The CDR3 is 16 residues long.

The rearrangement uses TRBV7-9 and TRBJ1-4, with D possibly being TRBD1 (6 bases). Between the trimmed V and J ends, which lost 5 bases and 4 bases, there was a span of 11 bases. This CDR3 has 14 amino acids. Germline V gene data show CDR1 as SEHNR and CDR2 as FQNEAQ (reference sequence). The CDR3 sequence: CASSLRQDNEKLFF. The CDR3 DNA sequence: TGTGCCAGCAGCCTACGACAGGATAATGAAAAACTGTTTTTT.

V is TRBV6-1 and J is TRBJ1-1, with a tentative D call TRBD1 (5 bases). CDR1 is MNHNS, CDR2 SASEGT, per germline. This CDR3 region has 13 residues. V was pared by 6 bases and J by 2 bases, with 10 bases between. As DNA, the CDR3 is TGTGCCAGCAGCTCAGACAGCAACACTGAAGCTTTCTTT. Encoded protein: CASSSDSNTEAFF.

The chain links TRBV28 to TRBJ2-1, with a weak D call TRBD2 (5 bases). The V end lost 5 bases, the J end lost 9 bases, and 17 bases lay between the germline ends. The CDR3 is 14 residues long. Per germline, CDR1 MDHEN and CDR2 SYDVKM. CDR3 region: CASSLPGGGLEQFF. The CDR3 DNA follows: TGTGCCAGCAGTCTCCCAGGAGGAGGACTTGAGCAGTTCTTC.

Sample share makes this clone medium-sized. The chain couples TRBV2 to TRBJ2-7, with D unclear. Trimming took 8 bases from V and 0 from J, leaving 8 bases between them. The germline V gene encodes CDR1 SNHLY and CDR2 FYNNEI. The CDR3 covers 12 residues. The CDR3 sequence: CASSSSSYEQYF. CDR3 DNA sequence: TGTGCCAGCTCTTCCAGCTCCTACGAGCAGTACTTC.

The rearrangement joins TRBV29-1 to TRBJ1-2; D call uncertain. This CDR3 has 11 amino acids. The germline CDR1 and CDR2 sequences are SQVTM and ANQGSEA. The V end lost 2 bases, the J end lost 1 base, and 2 bases lay between the germline ends. The CDR3 nucleotides read TGCAGCGTTGAATATAACTATGGCTACACCTTC. This gives the protein CSVEYNYGYTF. Based on the CDR3 plus reference TRBV29-1 and TRBJ1-2, the full variable domain is SAVISQKPSRDICQRGTSLTIQCQVDSQVTMMFWYRQQPGQSLTLIATANQGSEATYESGFVIDKFPISRPNLTFSTLTVSNMSPEDSSIYLCSVEYNYGYTFGSGTRLTVV.